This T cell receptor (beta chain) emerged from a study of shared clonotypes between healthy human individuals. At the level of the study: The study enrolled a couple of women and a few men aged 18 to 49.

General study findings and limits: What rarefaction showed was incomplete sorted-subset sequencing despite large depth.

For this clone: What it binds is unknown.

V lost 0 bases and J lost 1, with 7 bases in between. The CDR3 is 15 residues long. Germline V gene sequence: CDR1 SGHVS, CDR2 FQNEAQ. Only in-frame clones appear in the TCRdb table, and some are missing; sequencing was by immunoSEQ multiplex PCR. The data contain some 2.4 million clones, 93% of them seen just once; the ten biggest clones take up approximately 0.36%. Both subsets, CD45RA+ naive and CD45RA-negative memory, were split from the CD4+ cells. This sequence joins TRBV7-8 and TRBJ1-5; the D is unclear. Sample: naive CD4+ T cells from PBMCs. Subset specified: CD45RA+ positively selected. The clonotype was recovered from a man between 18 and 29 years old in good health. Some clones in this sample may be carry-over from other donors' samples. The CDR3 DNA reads TGTGCCAGCAGCTTAGCGGTCCCCAGCAATCAGCCCCAGCATTTT. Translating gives CASSLAVPSNQPQHF.